This T cell receptor (beta chain) was documented in a study of shared clonotypes between healthy human individuals. Findings and caveats of the study: A generally larger estimated richness was seen in naive subsets than in memory subsets. Shared clonotypes: about 5% naive CD4, about 4% naive CD8, around 2.2% memory CD4, 0.4% to 0.45% memory CD8.

As to this clone: Its target is unknown.

The assay was immunoSEQ multiplex PCR, and TCRdb's table has in-frame clones only and misses some. The top ten hold about 0.34% of the sample, which has 2 million to 3 million clones, roughly 93% seen once. Per germline, CDR1 SGHTA and CDR2 FQGNSA. The CDR3 length is 15 residues. The V segment lost 5 bases and the J segment 0 bases; nucleotides outside the gene matches: 4. This receptor was taken from a man younger than 30 in good health. Some clones in this sample may be carry-over from other donors' samples. What was sequenced was naive CD4+ T cells from PBMCs. The subset denotes: CD45RA+ positively selected. V and J are TRBV7-2 and TRBJ2-3; TRBD2 matches at 8 bases. The chain's CDR3 is CASSQLAVSTDTQYF. DNA of the CDR3: TGTGCCAGCAGCCAACTAGCGGTTAGCACAGATACGCAGTATTTT.